This T cell receptor beta chain derives from a study of T-cell reconstitution after alpha-beta-depleted transplantation in children (dated by TCRdb to 2016 to 2018). In terms of the full investigation: Using TCR repertoire profiling, the study quantitatively followed how T-cell immune reconstitution unfolded in children after TCRalphabeta/CD19-depleted allogeneic hematopoietic cell transplantation.

The receptor library was made with PCR. TCRdb names Illumina HiSeq 2500 as the instrument used. To normalize quantification of the TCRbeta repertoire, the TCR libraries were built with molecular barcoding that relied on unique molecular identifiers. TCRdb took the public reads, trimmed them with fastp at Q25, ran MiXCR for clone calling and kept in-frame beta chains. Rows are unified per CDR3 protein, each entry keeping the most common DNA and genes. This sample gives 90,000 to 95,000 distinct CDR3 sequences in total; approximately 12% of them show up just once. The ten largest clonotypes hold approximately 13% of the sample. CDR1 and CDR2 were assigned from the germline V gene as SGHVT and SQSDAQ. From the cysteine through the phenylalanine, the CDR3 covers 13 amino acids. The DNA shown is the 39-base CDR3, in frame from base 1. V was cut back by 3 bases and J by 2 bases, leaving a gap of 4 bases between them.

In its sample, this clonotype was seen many times. Which antigen it targets is not known. There are no base qualities to consult, and no much larger clone falls within one base. The receptor's source is a human donor who donated a stem cell graft to a child with inherited bone marrow failure. The sequence joins TRBV7-4 to TRBJ1-4; the D gene remains uncertain. Sequences were derived from PBMCs from the stem cell graft donor, sampled from the stem cell graft. The CDR3 region reads CASSLLTNEKLFF. The nucleotide sequence reads TGTGCCAGCAGCTTGTTGACTAATGAAAAACTGTTTTTT.